This note documents a single T cell receptor (beta chain) sequence. Trimming took 5 bases from V and 1 from J, leaving 9 bases between them. CDR1 MNHEY and CDR2 SVGAGI come from the germline V gene. The CDR3 has 14 amino acids. This sample is drawn from a study of blood T cell repertoires in COVID-19. At the level of the study: Spain, Italy and the United States supplied samples that represented acute and convalescent COVID-19. Sample material is recorded as cDNA or gDNA derived from T cells, B-cell-depleted T cells, or PBMCs.

Methods used by the authors: Reference gene primer amplification gave estimated nucleated cell counts. The protocol was immunoSEQ multiplex PCR, while the TCRdb copy is restricted to in-frame clones and leaves out a portion. The D gene and trimming were derived from the DNA, and the V and J assignments and clone size from that table. The table lists about 120,000 clones, over 60% of them singletons. The origin of this receptor is a human donor in a cohort sampled during active COVID-19. The chain couples TRBV6-5 to TRBJ1-5; D gene unclear. Sequenced: peripheral blood. CDR3 sequence: CASSRRASNQPQHF. The CDR3 nucleotides are TGTGCCAGCAGTAGGAGGGCGAGCAATCAGCCCCAGCATTTT.